Following are 29 T cell receptor beta chains from one sample sequenced in a study of long-term antiretroviral therapy in people with HIV. Run at survey level, the immunoSEQ assay was version v3.0. Generated by immunoSEQ multiplex PCR, the TCRdb table keeps only in-frame clones and is missing some. The repertoire includes 30,000 or so clones, 60% to 75% of them detected once, and approximately 3.4% sits in the top ten. The sequencing here drew on unsorted PBMCs, taken 3 years after starting antiretroviral therapy. The receptor set was obtained from a man in his fifties with HIV.

This clone was recorded only once. The CDR3 protein is CASTNYGLYQETQYF. The DNA of the CDR3 is TGTGCCAGTACAAACTACGGCCTGTACCAAGAGACCCAGTACTTC. The V and J genes are TRBV2 and TRBJ2-5; D ambiguous. V was clipped by 9 bases and J by 0 bases, with 17 bases between them. From germline, CDR1 is SNHLY and CDR2 FYNNEI. The CDR3 runs to 15 residues.

The chain combines TRBV13 with TRBJ2-3; no clear D. The CDR3 is made up of 12 amino acids. Trimming took 5 bases from V and 8 from J, leaving 11 bases between them. CDR1 and CDR2 from the germline V gene are PRHDT and FYEKMQ (reference sequence). The CDR3 sequence: CASSPQLATQYF. The CDR3 region has the DNA TGTGCCAGCAGCCCGCAATTAGCTACGCAGTATTTT.

This chain uses TRBV18 with TRBJ2-2, with D unresolved. This CDR3 has 15 amino acids. Germline V gene lookup returns CDR1 KGHSH and CDR2 LQKENI. Trimming removed 3 bases from V and 4 bases from J, with 12 bases in between. CDR3 nucleotides: TGTGCCAGCTCACCCCCGAACTACCGCACCGGGGAGCTGTTTTTT. Translation: CASSPPNYRTGELFF.

This clone was seen a handful of times. The J gene is TRBJ2-7, the V gene TRBV28; TRBD1 matches at 12 bases. Germline CDR1 is MDHEN and CDR2 is SYDVKM. The J segment lost 6 bases and the V segment lost 6 bases, leaving 9 bases of the junction unmatched. The CDR3 is 15 amino acids. CDR3 in DNA: TGTGCCAGCAGGACAGGGACAGGGGGCCAGCTCGAGCAGTACTTC. Its translation: CASRTGTGGQLEQYF. Using reference TRBV28 and TRBJ2-7 for the parts outside the CDR3, the full variable domain is DVKVTQSSRYLVKRTGEKVFLECVQDMDHENMFWYRQDPGLGLRLIYFSYDVKMKEKGDIPEGYSVSREKKERFSLILESASTNQTSMYLCASRTGTGGQLEQYFGPGTRLTVT.

The rearrangement links TRBV4-1 to TRBJ2-3; D is unclear. Germline CDR1 and CDR2: MGHRA and YSYEKL. The CDR3 contains 14 residues. Trimming stripped 1 base from V and 5 bases from J, with 10 bases between. The CDR3 here is CASSQGPGLDTQYF. The DNA for the CDR3 is TGCGCCAGCAGCCAAGGCCCGGGCTTAGATACGCAGTATTTT.

The chain carries TRBV4-3 and TRBJ2-6; D gene ambiguous. Germline V gene data show CDR1 as LGHNA and CDR2 as YSLEER. The CDR3 runs 17 residues. Deletions cut 0 bases from V and 1 base from J, with 10 bases between. CDR3 amino acids: CASSQDRANSGANVLTF. CDR3 sequence (DNA): TGCGCCAGCAGCCAAGATAGGGCAAATTCTGGGGCCAACGTCCTGACTTTC.

DNA of the CDR3: TGTGCCAGCAGCTCCGCCGGGAGGGAGAGGTACGAGCAGTACTTC. Translating it yields CASSSAGRERYEQYF. The chain employs TRBV7-9 and TRBJ2-7; 8 nucleotides align to TRBD2. The CDR3 contains 15 residues. Germline values: CDR1 SEHNR, CDR2 FQNEAQ (reference sequence). V was pared by 4 bases and J by 4 bases, with 9 bases of the junction left unmatched.

This chain joins TRBV5-1 and TRBJ1-1; the D is unclear. Germline assignment: CDR1 SGHRS and CDR2 YFSETQ. The CDR3 is 13 residues long. Trimming took 3 bases from V and 7 from J, leaving 13 bases between them. CDR3 sequence: CASSWEDGYEAFF. The CDR3 DNA reads as TGCGCCAGCAGCTGGGAGGACGGTTATGAAGCTTTCTTT.

V is TRBV25-1 and J is TRBJ2-1; weak D call: TRBD2 (6 bases). The CDR3 runs to 14 residues. V lost 0 bases to trimming and J lost 8 bases, with 11 bases between them. Germline V lookup: CDR1 MGHDK, CDR2 SYGVNS. CDR3 bases: TGTGCCAGCAGTGAATATGGGGGGATCGATGAGCAGTTCTTC. Translation: CASSEYGGIDEQFF. The variable domain in full, completed from reference TRBV25-1 and TRBJ2-1, reads EADIYQTPRYLVIGTGKKITLECSQTMGHDKMYWYQQDPGMELHLIHYSYGVNSTEKGDLSSESTVSRIRTEHFPLTLESARPSHTSQYLCASSEYGGIDEQFFGPGTRLTVL.

The chain links TRBV9 to TRBJ2-1; 8 bases are a match to TRBD2. V was clipped by 0 bases and J by 5 bases; unmatched bases: 13. Germline V gene data show CDR1 as SGDLS and CDR2 as YYNGEE. There are 18 residues in the CDR3. CDR3 sequence reads: CASSVVPSSGSGDNEQFF. CDR3 nucleotide sequence: TGTGCCAGCAGCGTAGTACCCTCCAGCGGGAGTGGCGACAATGAGCAGTTCTTC.

This chain links TRBV18 with TRBJ2-1; TRBD1 matches 9 bases. The germline gives CDR1 KGHSH, CDR2 LQKENI. This CDR3 region has 15 residues. J lost 2 bases, V lost 3 bases, and 2 bases had no gene match. The DNA of the CDR3 is TGTGCCAGCTCACCCAGGACAGGGGCCTACAATGAGCAGTTCTTC. It is translated as CASSPRTGAYNEQFF. Full variable domain (outside the CDR3, taken from reference TRBV18 and TRBJ2-1): NAGVMQNPRHLVRRRGQEARLRCSPMKGHSHVYWYRQLPEEGLKFMVYLQKENIIDESGMPKERFSAEFPKEGPSILRIQQVVRGDSAAYFCASSPRTGAYNEQFFGPGTRLTVL.

The V call is TRBV28, the J call TRBJ1-4; 11 nucleotides align to TRBD1. J lost 4 bases, V lost 10 bases, and 20 bases had no gene match. The germline V gene has CDR1 MDHEN and CDR2 SYDVKM. There are 19 residues in the CDR3. The CDR3 spells CAKGSGGQGGTSFNEKLFF. CDR3 sequence (DNA): TGTGCCAAAGGATCCGGGGGACAGGGGGGCACCTCCTTTAATGAAAAACTGTTTTTT.

The rearrangement joins TRBV19 to TRBJ2-7; maybe TRBD2 (6 bases). The CDR3 contains 15 residues. Looked up from germline, CDR1 is LNHDA and CDR2 is SQIVND (reference sequence). V was pared by 3 bases and J by 0 bases, with 12 bases between. DNA for the CDR3: TGTGCCAGTAGTATTACTAGCAGGAGCTCCTACGAGCAGTACTTC. This codes for CASSITSRSSYEQYF.

The rearrangement joins TRBV7-2 to TRBJ2-4; TRBD1 aligns across 7 bases. The junction had 7 bases not matched to a gene; V was cut back by 5 bases and J by 0 bases. This CDR3 spans 16 amino acids. Per the germline V gene, CDR1 is SGHTA and CDR2 is FQGNSA. As DNA, the CDR3 is TGTGCCAGCAGCATCCCACAGGGGCTAGCCAAAAACATTCAGTACTTC. Its protein is CASSIPQGLAKNIQYF.

This clone was picked up a small number of times. CDR3 residues: CASRGGQGADKLFF. The DNA for the CDR3 is TGTGCCAGCAGAGGGGGACAGGGGGCGGATAAACTGTTTTTT. The rearrangement joins TRBV6-1 to TRBJ1-4; 12 bases align to TRBD1. This CDR3 spans 14 amino acids. Germline-derived CDR1 and CDR2 are MNHNS and SASEGT. Trimming removed 6 bases from V and 11 bases from J; junction bases left unmatched: 7.

The rearrangement joins TRBV4-3 to TRBJ2-2; 9 nucleotides agree with TRBD2. The junction had 11 bases not matched to a gene; V was cut back by 1 base and J by 5 bases. CDR3 length: 18 residues. Germline values: CDR1 LGHNA, CDR2 YSLEER. The CDR3 nucleotides are TGCGCCAGCAGCCAAGCTATAAGACTAGCGGTATCGACCGGGGAGCTGTTTTTT. This encodes CASSQAIRLAVSTGELFF.

V usage is TRBV27 and J usage is TRBJ2-1; 8 positions agree with TRBD2. Germline CDR1 MNHEY, CDR2 SMNVEV (reference sequence). CDR3 length: 17 residues. With 8 bases clipped from V and 0 bases from J, the junction kept 12 bases outside the gene matches. In DNA, the CDR3 is TGTGCCAGCTACAGGTTGAGCGCGGGGGGCTCCTACAATGAGCAGTTCTTC. Translation gives CASYRLSAGGSYNEQFF.

The genes are TRBV5-5 and TRBJ2-7; tentative D call: TRBD1 (5 bases). The CDR3 length is 12 residues. Trimming pared 4 bases from V and 3 bases from J, leaving 8 bases between. The germline CDR1 and CDR2 sequences are SGHKS and YYEKEE (reference sequence). The DNA of the CDR3 is TGTGCCAGCAGCCGCAGGGTCTACGAGCAGTACTTC. Translated, it gives CASSRRVYEQYF.

The CDR3 loop reads CASRGEGTDTQYF. CDR3 bases: TGTGCCAGCAGGGGGGAAGGCACAGATACGCAGTATTTT. The rearrangement uses TRBV7-9 and TRBJ2-3; D is possibly TRBD1 or TRBD2 (5 bases each). V gave up 6 bases and J gave up 1 base, with 8 bases separating them. The CDR3 covers 13 residues. Germline values: CDR1 SEHNR, CDR2 FQNEAQ (reference sequence).

This clone was seen once. The rearrangement uses TRBV6-5 and TRBJ2-7, with 9 bases matching TRBD2. The ends lost 5 bases at V and 2 bases at J; junction bases unmatched: 4. Germline V gene data show CDR1 as MNHEY and CDR2 as SVGAGI. This CDR3 spans 14 amino acids. The CDR3 coding sequence is TGTGCCAGCAGTCGTTTAGCGGGGGCCTACGAGCAGTACTTC. This gives the protein CASSRLAGAYEQYF.

The chain carries TRBV18 and TRBJ2-3, with D unclear. Germline CDR1 is KGHSH and CDR2 is LQKENI. The CDR3 is 17 residues long. V was cut by 3 bases and J by 5 bases, with 21 bases left in between. DNA for the CDR3: TGTGCCAGCTCACCCGTCCACACACTTCCTCCGGGAGATACGCAGTATTTT. Amino acid sequence: CASSPVHTLPPGDTQYF.

This clone was found once. The V call is TRBV5-4, the J call TRBJ2-2; 8 bases fit TRBD1. Germline CDR1 is SGHNT and CDR2 is YYREEE (reference sequence). The CDR3 covers 16 residues. J was trimmed by 6 bases and V by 4 bases; bases with no gene match: 11. The CDR3, as DNA: TGTGCCAGCAGCCTCTTAGGACAGGGTCTAGCCGGGGAGCTGTTTTTT. Translation: CASSLLGQGLAGELFF.

The V call is TRBV7-9, the J call TRBJ2-7, with D unclear. This CDR3 is built from 11 residues. Per germline, CDR1 SEHNR and CDR2 FQNEAQ (reference sequence). V dropped 8 bases and J dropped 3 bases, with 8 bases sitting between them. Written as DNA, the CDR3 is TGTGCCAGCGGACCGAACTACGAGCAGTACTTC. This translates into CASGPNYEQYF.

The V call is TRBV21-1, the J call TRBJ2-2; TRBD1, the table's D call, lacks a check against the DNA. TRBV21-1 is flagged as a pseudogene. The CDR3 sequence is 16 residues long. The CDR3 region is CASSKGDRSNTGELFF. The CDR3 DNA sequence: TGTGCCAGCAGCAAAGGAGACAGGTCGAACACCGGGGAGCTGTTTTTT.

V is TRBV19 and J is TRBJ1-1; D gene ambiguous. V lost 3 bases, J lost 0 bases, and 5 bases lay in between. Germline V gene sequence: CDR1 LNHDA, CDR2 SQIVND (reference sequence). The CDR3 is made up of 13 amino acids. The CDR3 reads CASSISMNTEAFF. In DNA form, the CDR3 reads TGTGCCAGTAGTATCAGCATGAACACTGAAGCTTTCTTT. The variable domain in full, with the rest retrieved from reference TRBV19 and TRBJ1-1, is DGGITQSPKYLFRKEGQNVTLSCEQNLNHDAMYWYRQDPGQGLRLIYYSQIVNDFQKGDIAEGYSVSREKKESFPLTVTSAQKNPTAFYLCASSISMNTEAFFGQGTRLTVV.

The genes are TRBV5-4 and TRBJ2-5, with D perhaps TRBD1 (6 bases). This CDR3 has 13 residues. Between the trimmed V and J ends, which lost 4 bases and 2 bases, there was a span of 9 bases. Per the germline V gene, CDR1 is SGHNT and CDR2 is YYREEE (reference sequence). The CDR3 here is CASSLQGQETQYF. In DNA form, the CDR3 reads TGTGCCAGCAGCCTACAGGGACAAGAGACCCAGTACTTC.

CDR3 amino acids: CASSFDRTSYEQYF. Here the CDR3 DNA reads TGTGCCAGCTCATTCGACAGGACCTCCTACGAGCAGTACTTC. The rearrangement uses TRBV18 and TRBJ2-7, with D possibly matching TRBD1 (6 bases). From germline, CDR1 is KGHSH and CDR2 LQKENI. Trimming shortened V by 5 bases and J by 0 bases, and 11 bases separated the two germline ends. The length of the CDR3 is 14 residues.

CDR3 sequence (DNA): TGTGCCAGCAGCAAATTACAGGGCTACGAGCAGTACTTC. It encodes CASSKLQGYEQYF. The chain recombines TRBV14 with TRBJ2-7; TRBD1 is a possible D gene (6 bases). The CDR3 totals 13 residues. Germline V gives CDR1 SGHDN, CDR2 FVKESK. The V end was cut by 5 bases, the J end by 3 bases, with 11 bases between.

The chain links TRBV30 to TRBJ2-7; D is unclear. The CDR3 totals 13 residues. Trimming shortened V by 2 bases and J by 4 bases, and 12 bases separated the two germline ends. Germline assignment: CDR1 GTSNPN and CDR2 SVGIG (reference sequence). CDR3 bases: TGTGCCTGGAGTAGGAGTCGTCAGTACGAGCAGTACTTC. Protein sequence: CAWSRSRQYEQYF.